This section outlines one T cell receptor (beta chain) sequence together with its context. The antigen remains undetermined. This clone may be a read error of a much larger clone one base away. The data derive from a study of identical twins. A single record per CDR3 protein comes from TCRdb applying MiXCR to the 5' RACE reads. The table has about 470,000 distinct CDR3 sequences, approximately 24% seen once. Germline V CDR1 and CDR2: SGHTA, FQGNSA. Deletions cut 3 bases from V and 4 bases from J, with 8 bases between. This CDR3 is 13 amino acids long. Findings of the study overall: Twin pairs had excess sharing that was weaker in beta out-of-frame sequences. Twin-shared out-of-frame alpha sequences showed excess low generation probability.

These data were also reused for a study on T cells expressing NK-cell markers. Per that paper: Sorted CD3+CD56-NKG2C+, CD3+CD56+NKG2C+ and CD3+CD56+NKG2C- T cells supplied the TCR beta repertoires. In a few donors, dominant clonotypes made up about 25-60.1% of CD3+CD56-NKG2C+ cells.

The V and J genes are TRBV7-2 and TRBJ2-3, with D perhaps matching TRBD1 (6 bases). Sequencing was done on a sample of CD4+ T cells sorted from blood. The sequence derives from a young woman in good health. CDR3 loop: CASSFEGADTQYF. The DNA of the CDR3 is TGTGCCAGCAGCTTCGAGGGGGCAGATACGCAGTATTTT.